These 7 T cell receptor beta chains were sequenced from one sample in a study of blood T cell repertoires in COVID-19. Assay used: immunoSEQ multiplex PCR; TCRdb lists only in-frame clones, some missing. The sample lists roughly 70,000 clones; approximately 80% were seen once. The material sequenced was peripheral blood. The receptor set was obtained from a man in his 70s who had recovered from COVID-19.

The J gene is TRBJ2-7, the V gene TRBV5-4, with a possible D match to TRBD2 (5 bases). V was clipped by 5 bases and J by 7 bases, with 13 bases between them. The germline V gene has CDR1 SGHNT and CDR2 YYREEE (reference sequence). The CDR3 length is 12 residues. CDR3: CASRSLAGEQYF. The CDR3 nucleotides read TGTGCCAGCAGATCGCTAGCTGGAGAGCAGTACTTC.

This chain joins TRBV5-5 and TRBJ1-5; D uncertain. The CDR3 consists of 13 residues. Germline CDR1 is SGHKS and CDR2 is YYEKEE (reference sequence). Trimming left V 4 bases short and J 4 bases short, with 9 bases between. The CDR3 sequence: CASSPTLNQPQHF. CDR3 bases: TGTGCCAGCAGCCCTACCTTGAATCAGCCCCAGCATTTT.

This clone was recorded once. The chain employs TRBV7-3 and TRBJ2-3, with a weak D call TRBD1 (6 bases). Germline CDR1 and CDR2: SGHTA and FQGTGA. The CDR3 runs to 14 residues. Trimming shortened V by 5 bases and J by 2 bases, and 11 bases separated the two germline ends. The CDR3 sequence: CASSLRTATDTQYF. In nucleotides, the CDR3 is TGTGCCAGCAGCCTGAGGACAGCCACAGATACGCAGTATTTT.

The chain recombines TRBV7-9 with TRBJ1-2; weak D call: TRBD1 (6 bases). V was clipped by 1 base and J by 6 bases, with 12 bases between them. The CDR3 runs 14 residues. Germline V gene lookup returns CDR1 SEHNR and CDR2 FQNEAQ (reference sequence). CDR3 DNA sequence: TGTGCCAGCAGCTTAGGGGGGCAGGGCCATGGCTACACCTTC. Protein: CASSLGGQGHGYTF.

This chain joins TRBV29-1 and TRBJ2-1; perhaps TRBD2 as D (6 bases). The CDR3 is 17 amino acids. V was pared by 5 bases and J by 7 bases, with 27 bases between. Germline assignment: CDR1 SQVTM and CDR2 ANQGSEA. The CDR3 loop is CSVPGSSQTSAPNEQFF. In nucleotides, the CDR3 is TGCAGCGTTCCCGGGTCATCCCAGACTAGTGCCCCTAATGAGCAGTTCTTC.

The chain couples TRBV7-2 to TRBJ2-6, with a weak D call TRBD1 (6 bases). CDR1 is SGHTA, CDR2 FQGNSA, per germline. The length of the CDR3 is 14 residues. V lost 6 bases and J lost 2, with 8 bases in between. CDR3 sequence: CASSTGTGANVLTF. CDR3 coding DNA: TGTGCCAGCAGTACAGGGACTGGGGCCAACGTCCTGACTTTC.

This sequence joins TRBV4-1 and TRBJ1-5; 8 nucleotides align to TRBD1. Germline CDR1 is MGHRA and CDR2 is YSYEKL. The CDR3 covers 15 residues. Trimming removed 2 bases from V and 6 bases from J; junction bases left unmatched: 6. CDR3 in amino acids: CASSQNTGGRQPQHF. CDR3 nucleotide sequence: TGCGCCAGCAGCCAAAATACAGGGGGACGTCAGCCCCAGCATTTT.